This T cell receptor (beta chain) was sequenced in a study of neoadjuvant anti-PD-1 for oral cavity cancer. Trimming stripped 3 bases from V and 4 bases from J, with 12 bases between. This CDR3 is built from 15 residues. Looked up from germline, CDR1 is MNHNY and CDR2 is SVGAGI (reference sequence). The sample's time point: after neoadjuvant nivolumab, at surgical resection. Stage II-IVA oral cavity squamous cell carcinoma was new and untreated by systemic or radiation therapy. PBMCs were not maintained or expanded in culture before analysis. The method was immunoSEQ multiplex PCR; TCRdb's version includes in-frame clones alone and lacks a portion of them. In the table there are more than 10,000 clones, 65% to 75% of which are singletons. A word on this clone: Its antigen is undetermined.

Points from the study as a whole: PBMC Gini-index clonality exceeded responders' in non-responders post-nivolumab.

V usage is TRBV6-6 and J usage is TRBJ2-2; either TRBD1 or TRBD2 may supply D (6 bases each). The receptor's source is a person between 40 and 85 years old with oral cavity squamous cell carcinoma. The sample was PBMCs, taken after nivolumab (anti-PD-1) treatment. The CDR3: CASSYGGPVTGELFF. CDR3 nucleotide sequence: TGTGCCAGCAGTTATGGGGGGCCGGTCACCGGGGAGCTGTTTTTT.